A single sample gave rise to the 32 T cell receptor beta chains below, sequenced in a study of T cell responses to AZD1222 COVID-19 vaccine. The data were produced by immunoSEQ multiplex PCR, yet TCRdb's version contains in-frame clones alone and is incomplete. The data contain 150,000 or so clones, about 92% of them seen just once; the ten biggest clones take up roughly 0.9%. The specimen was peripheral blood, collected on day 0 of AZD1222 vaccination. The receptors stem from an adult in good health.

Points on this clone: One end of the junction does not line up with germline, which may come from a read error. The gene calls are TRBV30 and TRBJ2-1, with 9 positions matching TRBD1. Germline V lookup: CDR1 GTSNPN, CDR2 SVGIG (reference sequence). The CDR3 is 14 amino acids. CDR3 in amino acids: CAWSTGTGYTEQFF. In DNA form, the CDR3 reads TGTGCCTGGAGTACCGGGACAGGGTACACTGAGCAGTTCTTC.

V and J are TRBV19 and TRBJ1-6; 7 positions match TRBD1. The CDR3 covers 15 residues. V lost 5 bases and J lost 8; bases outside the gene matches: 9. Germline V CDR1 and CDR2: LNHDA, SQIVND (reference sequence). CDR3 in amino acids: CASSSRRDSYSPLHF. CDR3 DNA: TGTGCCAGTAGTTCAAGACGGGACAGCTATTCACCCCTCCACTTT.

Only one count was recorded for this clone. The chain employs TRBV12-5 and TRBJ1-1, with a possible D match to TRBD1 (6 bases). V was shortened by 2 bases and J by 0 bases, with 22 bases between the two germline ends. Germline V CDR1 and CDR2: LGHNT, FRNRAP. CDR3 length: 19 residues. The CDR3 DNA follows: TGTGCTAGTGGTTTGATCCGGGACAAGAGAAGTTTAATGAACACTGAAGCTTTCTTT. It codes for CASGLIRDKRSLMNTEAFF.

This sequence joins TRBV18 and TRBJ1-5; TRBD1 agrees at 10 bases. The V gene end was trimmed by 5 bases and the J gene end by 6 bases; junction bases not matched to a gene: 4. The CDR3 has 14 residues. The V gene's germline CDR1 is KGHSH and CDR2 LQKENI. The CDR3: CASSGTGEGQPQHF. The CDR3 nucleotides read TGTGCCAGCTCAGGGACAGGGGAAGGTCAGCCCCAGCATTTT.

V gene TRBV9 combines with J gene TRBJ1-1; D unclear. Germline V gives CDR1 SGDLS, CDR2 YYNGEE. The ends were cut back, 0 bases at V and 0 bases at J, with 12 bases in the middle. This CDR3 is built from 16 residues. CDR3 nucleotide sequence: TGTGCCAGCAGCGTAGTGGGGAATGTTATGAACACTGAAGCTTTCTTT. It specifies CASSVVGNVMNTEAFF.

V is TRBV5-1 and J is TRBJ1-6; no definite D call. Trimming pared 1 base from V and 10 bases from J, leaving 9 bases between. The V gene's germline CDR1 is SGHRS and CDR2 YFSETQ. CDR3 length: 13 residues. The CDR3 region has the DNA TGCGCCAGCAGCTTGTATGGCCTCTCACCCCTCCACTTT. This gives the protein CASSLYGLSPLHF.

The J gene is TRBJ2-6, the V gene TRBV3-1 (or the pseudogene TRBV3-2); D is unclear. Trimming cost V 4 bases and J 2 bases, with 9 bases left between them. The CDR3 runs 15 residues. Germline assignment: CDR1 LGHDT and CDR2 YNNKEL (reference sequence). CDR3 sequence: CASSPQITGANVLTF. CDR3 nucleotides: TGTGCCAGCAGCCCTCAGATAACTGGGGCCAACGTCCTGACTTTC.

This rearrangement joins TRBV3-1 (or the pseudogene TRBV3-2) to TRBJ1-3; D is unclear. The CDR3 is 15 amino acids. The ends were cut back, 4 bases at V and 8 bases at J, with 18 bases in the middle. Germline V gives CDR1 LGHDT, CDR2 YNNKEL (reference sequence). The CDR3 DNA follows: TGTGCCAGCAGCCTTAACGTCTTCCCGGCCTACACCATATATTTT. Protein product: CASSLNVFPAYTIYF.

This sequence joins TRBV19 and TRBJ1-4; TRBD1 matches 8 bases. The CDR3 loop spans 14 amino acids. J was trimmed by 5 bases and V by 3 bases; bases with no gene match: 2. CDR1 is LNHDA and CDR2 is SQIVND in the germline V gene (reference sequence). The CDR3 DNA reads as TGTGCCAGTAGTATGGACAGGGTGAATGAAAAACTGTTTTTT. Translation gives CASSMDRVNEKLFF.

This rearrangement joins TRBV6-2 or TRBV6-3 to TRBJ1-2; D is unclear. The V gene lost 6 bases and the J gene lost 4 bases, with 9 bases spanning the gap. Per germline, CDR1 MNHEY and CDR2 SVGEGT. CDR3 length: 12 amino acids. The CDR3: CASSSPSYGYTF. The CDR3 nucleotides read TGTGCCAGCAGCTCCCCTTCCTATGGCTACACCTTC.

In the case of this clone: The same CDR3 also results from other DNA sequences found in this sample. The J gene is TRBJ2-3, the V gene TRBV12-3 or TRBV12-4; D remains unclear. The CDR3 has 11 residues. V lost 6 bases and J 2 bases, leaving 3 bases between the germline ends. The CDR3 sequence: CASSYTDTQYF. CDR3 nucleotides: TGTGCCAGCAGCTACACAGATACGCAGTATTTT.

The chain couples TRBV5-4 to TRBJ2-5, with D unclear. The CDR3 is 14 amino acids. Trimming cost V 3 bases and J 2 bases, with 11 bases left between them. The germline V gene has CDR1 SGHNT and CDR2 YYREEE (reference sequence). As DNA, the CDR3 is TGTGCCAGCAGCTCCAGGAGCACACAAGAGACCCAGTACTTC. Translating it yields CASSSRSTQETQYF.

The V gene is TRBV15, the J gene TRBJ1-3; D not certain. Germline-derived CDR1 and CDR2 are LNHNV and YYDKDF (reference sequence). This CDR3 has 15 amino acids. V shed 3 bases and J shed 4 bases, with 13 bases lying between them. CDR3 nucleotide sequence: TGTGCCACCAGCAGTCGGACCTTGTGGGGAAACACCATATATTTT. Amino acids: CATSSRTLWGNTIYF.

The chain is built from TRBV3-1 (or the pseudogene TRBV3-2) and TRBJ2-2; 9 bases are shared with TRBD1. The CDR3 length is 16 residues. The V gene's germline CDR1 is LGHDT and CDR2 YNNKEL (reference sequence). Trimming cost V 1 base and J 5 bases; bases outside gene matches: 5. CDR3 bases: TGTGCCAGCAGCCAAGGTGCCGGGACAGGGACCGGGGAGCTGTTTTTT. Residues: CASSQGAGTGTGELFF.

The rearrangement uses TRBV14 and TRBJ1-2; tentatively, D is TRBD1 (5 bases). Germline V gene sequence: CDR1 SGHDN, CDR2 FVKESK. Trimming took 1 base from V and 5 from J, leaving 17 bases between them. This CDR3 is built from 16 residues. In DNA form, the CDR3 reads TGTGCCAGCAGCCAAGTAGATTGGGGGACCTTATATGGCTACACCTTC. The encoded protein is CASSQVDWGTLYGYTF.

The chain couples TRBV19 to TRBJ2-5; 8 nucleotides agree with TRBD2. This CDR3 spans 14 amino acids. Losses at the gene ends were 4 bases for V and 4 bases for J; bases not matched to a gene: 5. CDR1 is LNHDA and CDR2 is SQIVND in the germline V gene (reference sequence). The CDR3 DNA sequence: TGTGCCAGTAGTAACTCGGGGGGGCCAGAGACCCAGTACTTC. Protein product: CASSNSGGPETQYF.

The chain combines TRBV4-2 with TRBJ2-6; 14 positions match TRBD2. V lost 4 bases and J lost 4; bases outside the gene matches: 3. This CDR3 has 17 residues. The V gene's germline CDR1 is LGHNA and CDR2 YNFKEQ. CDR3 loop: CASSRGLAGGGANVLTF. The CDR3 DNA reads TGTGCCAGCAGCCGCGGACTAGCGGGGGGAGGGGCCAACGTCCTGACTTTC.

The V gene is TRBV7-9, the J gene TRBJ1-5; D is possibly TRBD1 (6 bases). The CDR3 consists of 15 residues. Trimming took 1 base from V and 6 from J, leaving 13 bases between them. Germline lookup yields CDR1 SEHNR and CDR2 FQNEAQ (reference sequence). CDR3 in amino acids: CASSLGRDTSQPQHF. CDR3 in DNA: TGTGCCAGCAGCTTAGGGAGGGACACAAGTCAGCCCCAGCATTTT.

The chain employs TRBV3-1 (or the pseudogene TRBV3-2) and TRBJ1-4, with 11 nucleotides matching TRBD1. This CDR3 is 15 amino acids long. Germline values: CDR1 LGHDT, CDR2 YNNKEL (reference sequence). Unmatched junction bases numbered 3, after V lost 3 bases and J lost 6 bases. DNA of the CDR3: TGTGCCAGCAGCCAGCCGGGACAGGGGGATGAAAAACTGTTTTTT. Protein product: CASSQPGQGDEKLFF.

The rearrangement links TRBV6-1 to TRBJ1-1; D unclear. CDR3 length: 16 residues. The V gene lost 0 bases and the J gene lost 1 base, with 12 bases spanning the gap. Germline CDR1 and CDR2: MNHNS and SASEGT. The CDR3 DNA reads as TGTGCCAGCAGTGAAGCGTACAAACACAGGAACACTGAAGCTTTCTTT. Amino acid sequence: CASSEAYKHRNTEAFF.

This rearrangement joins TRBV18 to TRBJ1-3; TRBD1 might be the D (5 bases). This CDR3 contains 16 residues. CDR1 is KGHSH and CDR2 is LQKENI in the germline V gene. With 5 bases removed from V and 4 bases from J, the gap between germline ends came to 18 bases. CDR3: CASSSDPGTVGNTIYF. The CDR3 region has the DNA TGTGCCAGCTCATCAGATCCCGGGACCGTGGGAAACACCATATATTTT.

This chain uses TRBV24-1 with TRBJ2-3; 10 bases match TRBD1. The CDR3 runs to 15 residues. V lost 3 bases and J lost 1; bases outside the gene matches: 0. Germline assignment: CDR1 KGHDR and CDR2 SFDVKD. CDR3 loop: CATSDGTGGTDTQYF. The DNA for the CDR3 is TGTGCCACCAGTGATGGGACAGGGGGCACAGATACGCAGTATTTT.

The chain carries TRBV6-5 and TRBJ2-5; no clear D. Germline V gene sequence: CDR1 MNHEY, CDR2 SVGAGI. This CDR3 region has 14 residues. Deletions cut 6 bases from V and 2 bases from J, with 13 bases between. CDR3 bases: TGTGCCAGCAGGGTCGGACGCCTACAAGAGACCCAGTACTTC. It codes for CASRVGRLQETQYF.

The gene calls are TRBV10-3 and TRBJ1-1; 10 bases agree with TRBD1. The CDR3 spans 15 residues. Per the germline V gene, CDR1 is ENHRY and CDR2 is SYGVKD. J gave up 2 bases and V 6 bases, and 6 bases lay outside the gene matches. This chain's CDR3 is CAIRPGQGINTEAFF. In DNA, the CDR3 is TGTGCCATCAGGCCGGGACAGGGGATCAACACTGAAGCTTTCTTT.

The rearrangement joins TRBV2 to TRBJ1-3; D is undetermined. Trimming stripped 6 bases from V and 0 bases from J, with 12 bases between. CDR3 length: 15 amino acids. CDR1 is SNHLY and CDR2 is FYNNEI in the germline V gene. In DNA form, the CDR3 reads TGTGCCAGCAGGGCTTTACTGAGCTCTGGAAACACCATATATTTT. This encodes CASRALLSSGNTIYF.

The genes are TRBV29-1 and TRBJ1-2; 7 bases fit TRBD1. Germline CDR1 SQVTM, CDR2 ANQGSEA. The CDR3 length is 11 residues. J gave up 6 bases and V 6 bases, and 4 bases lay outside the gene matches. The CDR3 region has the DNA TGCAGCGTCGAGGGGGCTCATGGCTACACCTTC. It yields the protein CSVEGAHGYTF.

This clone was counted between two and nine times. The chain employs TRBV5-4 and TRBJ2-7; 8 positions agree with TRBD1. CDR3 length: 15 residues. The V gene's germline CDR1 is SGHNT and CDR2 YYREEE (reference sequence). Trimming removed 4 bases from V and 0 bases from J; junction bases left unmatched: 6. The CDR3 loop is CASSRQGTGSYEQYF. The DNA of the CDR3 is TGTGCCAGCAGCAGACAGGGGACAGGCTCCTACGAGCAGTACTTC.

The chain has TRBV9 and TRBJ1-4; no definite D call. CDR1 and CDR2 from the germline V gene are SGDLS and YYNGEE. CDR3 length: 17 residues. Trimming removed 3 bases from V and 0 bases from J, with 15 bases in between. Here the CDR3 reads CASSGGGSVATNEKLFF. The CDR3 DNA reads TGTGCCAGCAGCGGGGGTGGGTCCGTCGCAACTAATGAAAAACTGTTTTTT.

V is TRBV11-2 and J is TRBJ1-1; D remains ambiguous. V was pared by 2 bases and J by 4 bases, with 8 bases between. The CDR3 loop spans 13 amino acids. Germline loops: CDR1 SGHAT, CDR2 FQNNGV. In DNA form, the CDR3 reads TGTGCCAGCAGCTTACAGAGTGGCACTGAAGCTTTCTTT. Its translation: CASSLQSGTEAFF. Full variable domain (missing parts from reference TRBV11-2 and TRBJ1-1): EAGVAQSPRYKIIEKRQSVAFWCNPISGHATLYWYQQILGQGPKLLIQFQNNGVVDDSQLPKDRFSAERLKGVDSTLKIQPAKLEDSAVYLCASSLQSGTEAFFGQGTRLTVV.

This chain connects TRBV3-1 (or the pseudogene TRBV3-2) to TRBJ2-5; D is uncertain. V was trimmed by 3 bases and J by 7 bases, leaving 3 bases between them. The CDR3 is made up of 10 amino acids. Germline loops: CDR1 LGHDT, CDR2 YNNKEL (reference sequence). The CDR3: CASSHVTQYF. CDR3 coding DNA: TGTGCCAGCAGCCACGTGACCCAGTACTTC.

The chain is built from TRBV2 and TRBJ1-2, with TRBD1 identical over 7 bases. The V and J ends lost 3 bases and 6 bases, in that order; junction bases with no gene match: 7. There are 14 residues in the CDR3. Germline-derived CDR1 and CDR2 are SNHLY and FYNNEI. CDR3 loop: CASSDSTGLDGYTF. As DNA, the CDR3 is TGTGCCAGCAGTGATTCGACAGGGTTGGATGGCTACACCTTC.

The chain uses TRBV28 and TRBJ2-1, with D unclear. The germline V gene encodes CDR1 MDHEN and CDR2 SYDVKM. Trimming shortened V by 7 bases and J by 7 bases, and 26 bases separated the two germline ends. This CDR3 spans 17 amino acids. The DNA of the CDR3 is TGTGCCAGCACGACCCCCCTCCCCGGCGACATCCGGAATGAGCAGTTCTTC. Translation: CASTTPLPGDIRNEQFF.